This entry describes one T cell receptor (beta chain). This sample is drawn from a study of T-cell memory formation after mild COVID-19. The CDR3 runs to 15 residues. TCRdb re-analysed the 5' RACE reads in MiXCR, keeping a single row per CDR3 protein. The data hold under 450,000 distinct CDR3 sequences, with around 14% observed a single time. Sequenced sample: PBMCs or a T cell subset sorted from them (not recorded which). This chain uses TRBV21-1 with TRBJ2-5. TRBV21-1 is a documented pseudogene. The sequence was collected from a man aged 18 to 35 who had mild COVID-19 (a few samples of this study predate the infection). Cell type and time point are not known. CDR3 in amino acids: CASSKAGWGQETQYF. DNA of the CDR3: TGTGCCAGCAGCAAAGCTGGCTGGGGACAAGAGACCCAGTACTTC.